This passage covers 22 T cell receptor beta chains from one sample sequenced in a study of CD8 T cells in Susac syndrome. Random hexamers were used to reverse transcribe an amount of 0.5 to 1 ug RNA. TCRdb itself ran the immunoSEQ multiplex PCR reads through MiXCR, one entry per CDR3 protein. Found here are about 300,000 distinct CDR3 sequences, just over 90% of them singletons; the top ten hold roughly 0.059%. Sequenced input: CD4+ T cells from PBMCs. Receptor source: a human donor with multiple sclerosis.

The chain carries TRBV6-5 and TRBJ2-7; 10 nucleotides align to TRBD1. Germline trimming cut 5 bases from V and 6 bases from J; bases unmatched to any gene: 7. Germline V gene lookup returns CDR1 MNHEY and CDR2 SVGAGI. This CDR3 has 14 amino acids. CDR3 in amino acids: CASSRGQGTAEQYF. In nucleotides, the CDR3 is TGTGCCAGCAGTAGGGGACAGGGGACCGCCGAGCAGTACTTC.

The chain uses TRBV12-3 or TRBV12-4 and TRBJ1-5; the D gene is possibly TRBD1 (5 bases). The V end lost 6 bases, the J end lost 0 bases, and 12 bases lay between the germline ends. The CDR3 contains 15 residues. The CDR3 region has the DNA TGTGCCAGCAGCACAGGAGACTTTAGCAATCAGCCCCAGCATTTT. Translating it yields CASSTGDFSNQPQHF.

The count of this clonotype is one. The genes are TRBV5-1 and TRBJ2-1, with TRBD2 identical over 9 bases. The germline V gene has CDR1 SGHRS and CDR2 YFSETQ. Trimming removed 4 bases from V and 3 bases from J; junction bases left unmatched: 17. The CDR3 has 19 residues. The CDR3 DNA is TGCGCCAGCAGCAGGGCTGCTACGAGTAGCGGGGGCCTCTACAATGAGCAGTTCTTC. Amino acids: CASSRAATSSGGLYNEQFF.

DNA for the CDR3: TGTGCCAGCAGCCAAGAGGGGCTAATGAGCTATGGCTACACCTTC. Translated: CASSQEGLMSYGYTF. The genes are TRBV3-1 and TRBJ1-2; tentatively, D is TRBD1 (5 bases). CDR3 length: 15 residues. In germline, CDR1 is LGHDT, CDR2 YNNKEL (reference sequence). Trimming pared 0 bases from V and 4 bases from J, leaving 12 bases between.

J is TRBJ1-6 and V is TRBV5-1; D gene uncertain. The germline V and J ends were trimmed by 8 bases and 5 bases, with 14 bases remaining between them. The CDR3 length is 14 residues. From germline, CDR1 is SGHRS and CDR2 YFSETQ. The CDR3 spells CASSTAEDNSPLHF. CDR3 nucleotide sequence: TGCGCCAGTTCAACAGCGGAAGATAATTCACCCCTCCACTTT.

The V gene is TRBV4-3, the J gene TRBJ1-5, with no clear D. CDR3 length: 14 residues. Germline CDR1 reads LGHNA; CDR2 reads YSLEER. The V gene lost 0 bases and the J gene lost 7 bases, with 10 bases spanning the gap. CDR3 amino acids: CASSQEMTGQPQHF. In nucleotides, the CDR3 is TGCGCCAGCAGCCAAGAAATGACGGGACAGCCCCAGCATTTT.

V gene TRBV5-1 combines with J gene TRBJ2-1, with 10 bases matching TRBD2. The CDR3 runs 17 residues. Germline assignment: CDR1 SGHRS and CDR2 YFSETQ. The ends lost 4 bases at V and 0 bases at J; junction bases unmatched: 7. The DNA for the CDR3 is TGCGCCAGCAGCCGACAACTAGCGGGGAGCTCCTACAATGAGCAGTTCTTC. Protein: CASSRQLAGSSYNEQFF.

The V call is TRBV2, the J call TRBJ2-7; D possibly corresponds to TRBD2 (7 bases). CDR1 is SNHLY, CDR2 FYNNEI, per germline. The CDR3 runs to 13 residues. Trimming shortened V by 6 bases and J by 4 bases, and 13 bases separated the two germline ends. The CDR3 is CASRGGLGYEQYF. DNA of the CDR3: TGTGCCAGCAGGGGGGGGCTTGGGTACGAGCAGTACTTC.

This rearrangement joins TRBV29-1 to TRBJ2-1, with no clear D. V gave up 4 bases and J gave up 0 bases, with 7 bases separating them. The CDR3 runs to 13 residues. Germline V gene data show CDR1 as SQVTM and CDR2 as ANQGSEA. CDR3 amino acids: CSVAPNSYNEQFF. Here the CDR3 DNA reads TGCAGCGTTGCTCCTAACTCCTACAATGAGCAGTTCTTC.

The J gene is TRBJ2-6, the V gene TRBV5-1, with 7 bases matching TRBD1. In germline, CDR1 is SGHRS, CDR2 YFSETQ. Trimming at V came to 0 bases and at J to 10 bases, leaving 10 bases not matched to a gene. This CDR3 has 16 amino acids. The CDR3 DNA follows: TGCGCCAGCAGCTTGGGACAGGGCCATTATCAAAACGTCCTGACTTTC. Residues: CASSLGQGHYQNVLTF.

The chain carries TRBV12-5 and TRBJ1-1, with 7 positions matching TRBD1. With 1 base clipped from V and 10 bases from J, the junction kept 6 bases outside the gene matches. The length of the CDR3 is 13 residues. Germline loops: CDR1 LGHNT, CDR2 FRNRAP. The DNA of the CDR3 is TGTGCTAGTGGTTTGGGACAGGGATCTTCAGCTTTCTTT. It translates to CASGLGQGSSAFF.

The chain couples TRBV19 to TRBJ2-5; unclear D gene. The J call could be wrong; TRBJ2-7 is a better fit for the DNA end. The CDR3 totals 15 residues. Germline values: CDR1 LNHDA, CDR2 SQIVND (reference sequence). Here the CDR3 reads CASTPWAHSIYEQYF. As DNA, the CDR3 is TGTGCCAGTACTCCTTGGGCCCACTCGATATACGAGCAGTACTTC.

The chain recombines TRBV11-2 with TRBJ2-2, with no clear D. Trimming removed 0 bases at V and 4 bases at J, with 9 bases between. The CDR3 covers 15 residues. Germline V gene sequence: CDR1 SGHAT, CDR2 FQNNGV. CDR3 sequence (DNA): TGTGCCAGCAGCTTAGAGAGTGGCGTCACCGGGGAGCTGTTTTTT. Protein: CASSLESGVTGELFF.

The chain uses TRBV7-9 and TRBJ1-4; D is ambiguous. V was cut by 2 bases and J by 7 bases, with 11 bases left in between. CDR3 length: 14 amino acids. Per the germline V gene, CDR1 is SEHNR and CDR2 is FQNEAQ (reference sequence). Here the CDR3 DNA reads TGTGCCAGCAGCTTACAAGGAGGAGGTGAAAAACTGTTTTTT. This translates into CASSLQGGGEKLFF.

This chain uses TRBV6-1 with TRBJ2-2; D tentatively reads TRBD1 or TRBD2 (6 bases each). The length of the CDR3 is 16 residues. Germline lookup yields CDR1 MNHNS and CDR2 SASEGT. The V gene lost 6 bases and the J gene lost 2 bases, with 16 bases spanning the gap. The chain's CDR3 is CASSWGAGINTGELFF. The CDR3 nucleotides are TGTGCCAGCAGCTGGGGGGCGGGGATTAACACCGGGGAGCTGTTTTTT.

This sequence joins TRBV7-9 and TRBJ2-7, with 8 bases identical to TRBD2. Trimming cost V 5 bases and J 3 bases; bases outside gene matches: 6. Germline CDR1 and CDR2: SEHNR and FQNEAQ (reference sequence). This CDR3 has 14 amino acids. The CDR3 DNA reads as TGTGCCAGCAGCCGGGGGGGTACAGTCTACGAGCAGTACTTC. It yields the protein CASSRGGTVYEQYF.

V and J are TRBV29-1 and TRBJ2-1; 9 positions match TRBD2. Trimming cost V 7 bases and J 5 bases; bases outside gene matches: 12. Germline-derived CDR1 and CDR2 are SQVTM and ANQGSEA. The CDR3 contains 15 residues. Written as DNA, the CDR3 is TGCAGCGCTGACCCCCTAGCGGGACTAGACAATGAGCAGTTCTTC. This codes for CSADPLAGLDNEQFF.

The chain has TRBV12-3 or TRBV12-4 and TRBJ1-2, with a weak D call TRBD1 (6 bases). V was shortened by 7 bases and J by 4 bases, with 25 bases between the two germline ends. The CDR3 consists of 17 residues. The CDR3 sequence: CASNTYGSGGQVYGYTF. The CDR3 bases are TGTGCCAGCAATACCTACGGTAGCGGGGGGCAAGTCTATGGCTACACCTTC.

The sample holds one count of this clonotype. This chain joins TRBV29-1 and TRBJ1-5; the D gene is possibly TRBD1 (5 bases). Per germline, CDR1 SQVTM and CDR2 ANQGSEA. The CDR3 has 13 amino acids. With 4 bases removed from V and 4 bases from J, the gap between germline ends came to 11 bases. The CDR3 nucleotides are TGCAGCGTTGGGGAGAGGGGTAATCAGCCCCAGCATTTT. Translated: CSVGERGNQPQHF.

The genes are TRBV5-6 and TRBJ2-5; D uncertain. Germline V lookup: CDR1 SGHDT, CDR2 YYEEEE. CDR3 length: 13 amino acids. V lost 3 bases and J lost 5, with 11 bases in between. CDR3 sequence reads: CASSYSGGETQYF. The CDR3 bases are TGTGCCAGCAGCTACTCAGGTGGGGAGACCCAGTACTTC.

The V and J genes are TRBV20-1 and TRBJ1-3, with TRBD1 as a possible D gene (6 bases). The ends were cut back, 7 bases at V and 1 base at J, with 11 bases in the middle. The CDR3 length is 13 residues. Germline V gene lookup returns CDR1 DFQATT and CDR2 SNEGSKA (reference sequence). The CDR3 region has the DNA TGCAGTGGGAAGGGGGAATCTGGAAACACCATATATTTT. Encoded protein: CSGKGESGNTIYF.

This clonotype has only one observation. The chain joins TRBV6-5 to TRBJ1-2; a weak D match, TRBD1 (5 bases). V lost 0 bases and J 5 bases, leaving 19 bases between the germline ends. In germline, CDR1 is MNHEY, CDR2 SVGAGI. This CDR3 is 17 amino acids long. CDR3 coding DNA: TGTGCCAGCAGTTACTCGACGGGACCCACTGCGCCTTATGGCTACACCTTC. Translating gives CASSYSTGPTAPYGYTF.